This note documents a single TCR beta chain sequence. Its antigen specificity is not known. No base-level quality is on record; no much larger clone is a single base apart. Participants in the prospective study were enrolled through a virtual design, were aged roughly 18 to 95 years, and lived in 24 United States geographic areas. In the prospective study, cohorts were assigned on the basis of participant-reported clinical history obtained from a screening survey and a study questionnaire. Recovered participants in ImmuneRACE Cohort 3 were defined as having two consecutive negative NP/OP PCR tests, clearance from a healthcare professional, or resolution of symptoms. Each participant in the prospective study had whole blood, serum and a nasopharyngeal or oropharyngeal swab collected by mobile phlebotomists. Prospective study participants could optionally give additional blood draws and questionnaires over a roughly two-month period. Before DNA extraction, blood samples from the prospective study were shipped at room temperature or frozen.

This sample was taken from a study of blood T cell repertoires in COVID-19 (dated by TCRdb to 2019 to 2021). Broadly, across the study: Samples covering the acute and convalescent phases of COVID-19 were provided by collaborators in the United States, Italy and Spain. The prospective study material was composed of cDNA or gDNA derived from T cells, B-cell-depleted T cells, or PBMCs. The dataset comprised deeply sampled blood TCRbeta repertoires from subjects exposed to, actively infected with, or recovered from COVID-19. A freely available public database, intended as a resource for researchers studying the immune response to SARS-CoV-2, is where the repertoires were released. The samples were drawn from two sources: the first 160 participants of the ongoing ImmuneRACE study, and 1,000 to 1,500 subjects contributed by 6 global collaborators. Nearly every sample came with metadata listing a de-identified subject ID, COVID-19 status, age in years and sex. Where available, HLA class I and class II types were obtained from metadata supplied by the sample provider rather than from assay-based typing. The investigation overall reported the following: The quantity of clinical and demographic metadata differed by source and by participant and was supplied without curation.

TCRbeta CDR3 regions were amplified from genomic DNA by means of the immunoSEQ Assay, a bias-controlled multiplex PCR. As for the authors' bioinformatics: Within the assay, amplification of reference gene primers was used to estimate how many nucleated cells each sample contained. To quantify the absolute abundance of each unique TCRbeta CDR3 rearrangement, sequence reads were collapsed and filtered. For each sample, productive Simpson clonality was calculated by taking the square root of Simpson's diversity index across productive rearrangements. TCRdb holds this immuneACCESS table with in-frame rearrangements only. Some clones are missing; in checked studies, unresolved V genes explain under half, and the rest has no known cause. The V and J calls and the clone size are those of that table, but D and trimming were determined from the DNA. Across this sample there are about 250,000 clones, with roughly 85% seen only once. The ten largest clones represent roughly 4% of the sample.

The CDR3 starts with the cysteine, ends with the phenylalanine, and has 15 residues. The entry retains the CDR3 DNA only, 45 bases that are in frame from base 1. V is pared back by 0 bases and J by 2 bases, with 11 bases lying between the germline termini. The germline V gene supplies CDR1 SGHRS and CDR2 YFSETQ. The V gene is TRBV5-1 and the J gene is TRBJ2-5; the D gene identity is not certain. What was sequenced was PBMCs or T cells enriched from blood (not recorded which). The receptor was derived from a woman aged 30 to 39 who had recovered from COVID-19. The bases are TGCGCCAGCAGCTTGGGCTCGGGTAGACAAGAGACCCAGTACTTC. Its protein product is CASSLGSGRQETQYF.